This TCR beta chain was sequenced during a study of OX40 agonist ivuxolimab in advanced cancers. The overall study: A mean age of 60 years, range about 20 to 85, was recorded, and more than 80% were male.

The method was immunoSEQ multiplex PCR; TCRdb's version includes in-frame clones alone and lacks a portion of them. The profile shows about 100,000 clones, 90% of them singletons. Germline assignment: CDR1 MNHEY and CDR2 SMNVEV (reference sequence). J was trimmed by 0 bases and V by 5 bases; bases with no gene match: 6. This CDR3 is 17 amino acids long. V usage is TRBV27 and J usage is TRBJ2-6, with TRBD1 matching over 8 bases. This clonotype was obtained from an adult with an advanced solid tumor such as melanoma, head and neck, liver or kidney cancer. Sequenced here: CD4+ or CD8+ T cells sorted from blood, sampled in a trial of the OX40 agonist ivuxolimab. The CDR3 region has the DNA TGTGCCAGCAGTATCAGGGGGCTTATCTCTGGGGCCAACGTCCTGACTTTC. Translated, it gives CASSIRGLISGANVLTF. The variable domain in full, with the rest retrieved from reference TRBV27 and TRBJ2-6, is EAQVTQNPRYLITVTGKKLTVTCSQNMNHEYMSWYRQDPGLGLRQIYYSMNVEVTDKGDVPEGYKVSRKEKRNFPLILESPSPNQTSLYFCASSIRGLISGANVLTFGAGSRLTVL.